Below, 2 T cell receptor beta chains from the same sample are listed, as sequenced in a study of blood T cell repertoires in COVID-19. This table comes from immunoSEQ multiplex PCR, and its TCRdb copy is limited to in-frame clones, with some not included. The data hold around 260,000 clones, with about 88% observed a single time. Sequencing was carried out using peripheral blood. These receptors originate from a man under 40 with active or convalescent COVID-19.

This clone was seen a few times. CDR3 loop: CASSPPSGMNTEAFF. The DNA for the CDR3 is TGTGCCAGCAGTCCCCCTTCAGGGATGAACACTGAAGCTTTCTTT. This chain joins TRBV27 and TRBJ1-1, with D possibly TRBD1 on 5 matching bases. Trimming pared 5 bases from V and 0 bases from J, leaving 13 bases between. Germline V gene lookup returns CDR1 MNHEY and CDR2 SMNVEV (reference sequence). CDR3 size: 15 residues.

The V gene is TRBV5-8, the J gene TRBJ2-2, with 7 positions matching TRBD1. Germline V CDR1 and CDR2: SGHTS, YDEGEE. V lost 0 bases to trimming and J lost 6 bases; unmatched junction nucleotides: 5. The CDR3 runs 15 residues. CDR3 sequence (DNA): TGTGCCAGCAGCTTGGACAGGGGCTTCGCCGGGGAGCTGTTTTTT. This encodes CASSLDRGFAGELFF. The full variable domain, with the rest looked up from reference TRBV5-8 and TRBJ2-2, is EAGVTQSPTHLIKTRGQQATLRCSPISGHTSVYWYQQALGLGLQFLLWYDEGEERNRGNFPPRFSGRQFPNYSSELNVNALELEDSALYLCASSLDRGFAGELFFGEGSRLTVL.